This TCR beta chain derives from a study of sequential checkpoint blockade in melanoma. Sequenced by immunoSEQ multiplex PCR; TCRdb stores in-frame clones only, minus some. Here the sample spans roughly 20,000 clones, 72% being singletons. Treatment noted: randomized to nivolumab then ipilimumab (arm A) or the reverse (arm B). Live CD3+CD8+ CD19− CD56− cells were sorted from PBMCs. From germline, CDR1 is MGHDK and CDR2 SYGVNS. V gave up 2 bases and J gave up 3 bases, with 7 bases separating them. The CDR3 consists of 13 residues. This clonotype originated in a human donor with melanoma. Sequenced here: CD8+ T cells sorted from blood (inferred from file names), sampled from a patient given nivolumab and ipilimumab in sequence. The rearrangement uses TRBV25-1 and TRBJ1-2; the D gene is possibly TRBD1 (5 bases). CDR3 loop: CASSEHRYYGYTF. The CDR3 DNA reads TGTGCCAGCAGTGAACACAGGTACTATGGCTACACCTTC.